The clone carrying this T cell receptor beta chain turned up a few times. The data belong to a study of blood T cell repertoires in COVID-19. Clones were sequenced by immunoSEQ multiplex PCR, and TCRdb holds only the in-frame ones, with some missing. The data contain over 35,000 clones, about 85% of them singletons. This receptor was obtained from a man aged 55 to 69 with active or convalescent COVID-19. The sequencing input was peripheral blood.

The DNA of the CDR3 is TGTGCCAGCAGTTTCGGACAGGGCAACTATGGCTACACCTTC. Protein sequence: CASSFGQGNYGYTF. The rearrangement joins TRBV27 to TRBJ1-2; 8 bases agree with TRBD1. Germline V lookup: CDR1 MNHEY, CDR2 SMNVEV (reference sequence). V was clipped by 3 bases and J by 2 bases; unmatched bases: 2. The CDR3 runs to 14 residues.